A selection of T cell receptor beta chains follows, all from one sample in a study of regulatory T cells in long-lasting Graves disease. TCRdb recomputed calls from the multiplex PCR reads with MiXCR, one row per CDR3 protein. The table includes hundreds of thousands of distinct CDR3 sequences, around 30% detected once. The source was peripheral blood mononuclear cells (PBMCs), collected when the disease was refractory, from a patient treated with antithyroid drugs. The receptors were gathered from a female donor with Graves disease. Each CDR3 is given with its conserved first and last residue. A D gene is named only where the DNA matches it firmly. Size is stated for part of the rows, as once, few or many counts, or as a class when the clone is expanded.

v_gene,abundance,j_gene,d_gene,CDR3nt,CDR3aa
TRBV11-2,.,TRBJ2-1,TRBD2,TGTGCCAGTGCGACTAGCGGACCTTACAATGAGCAGTTCTTC,CASATSGPYNEQFF
TRBV13,.,TRBJ2-4,.,TGTGCCAGCAGCGCCAAGGGGCACATTCAGTACTTC,CASSAKGHIQYF
TRBV29-1,.,TRBJ1-2,.,TGCAGCGTTGAAGATCGGGCGGGTAACTATGGCTACACCTTC,CSVEDRAGNYGYTF
TRBV20-1,few,TRBJ1-1,TRBD1,TGCAGTGCCCCGGACAGGGCCGTTGAAGCTTTCTTT,CSAPDRAVEAFF
TRBV11-2,few,TRBJ2-4,.,TGTGCCAGCAGCGCCCGGGACCCTCACAACATTCAGTACTTC,CASSARDPHNIQYF
TRBV7-3,.,TRBJ2-7,.,TGTGCCAGCACCGCCCGGGAAGGCGAGCAGTACTTC,CASTAREGEQYF
TRBV28,few,TRBJ1-1,.,TGTGCCAGCACCATCCGGACCCCGAACACTGAAGCTTTCTTT,CASTIRTPNTEAFF
TRBV6-1,many,TRBJ1-6,.,TGTGCCAGCAGTCGATCCGTTCATTCACCCCTCCACTTT,CASSRSVHSPLHF
TRBV5-4,.,TRBJ2-7,TRBD2,TGTGCCAGCAGCTTGGGCAGTCGGGCTAGCGGGCGTACCGTCGTGCACTTC,CASSLGSRASGRTVVHF
TRBV19,.,TRBJ1-2,.,TGTGCCAGTGGGTCCTACGCTATTGGCTACACCTTC,CASGSYAIGYTF
TRBV11-2,few,TRBJ2-7,TRBD2,TGTGCCAGCGCTCTAGCGGCAATCAACGAGCAGTACTTC,CASALAAINEQYF
TRBV5-6,.,TRBJ2-7,TRBD2,TGTGCCAGCAGCTTGGGGCTAGCGGCGACCTTAAAGTACTTC,CASSLGLAATLKYF
TRBV7-9,.,TRBJ1-2,.,TGTGCCAGCAACCACCCCGGAGGGGCTCGTGGGTATGGCTACACCTTC,CASNHPGGARGYGYTF
TRBV7-9,few,TRBJ1-1,.,TGTGCCAGCAGCTTAGTTAACAAAGGGGGCACTGAAGCTTTCTTT,CASSLVNKGGTEAFF
TRBV20-1,few,TRBJ1-2,.,TGCAGTGCTAACCGGGAACCTAATGGAGGAACCTTC,CSANREPNGGTF
TRBV20-1,.,TRBJ1-5,.,TGCAGTGCTAGAGCGGGCGCTCTCAATGCGCCCCAGCATTTT,CSARAGALNAPQHF
TRBV19,.,TRBJ1-1,.,TGTGCCAGTTGGGGCAAACTCCCAGAAGCTTTCTTT,CASWGKLPEAFF
TRBV10-3,.,TRBJ1-1,.,TGTGCCACCCAAAACGGGCGTTTGGTCACTGAAGCTTTCTTT,CATQNGRLVTEAFF
TRBV28,many,TRBJ1-1,TRBD1,TGTGCCAGCAGTTCGACAGGGGGGAGTACTGAAGCTTTCTTT,CASSSTGGSTEAFF
TRBV29-1,.,TRBJ2-5,.,TGCAGCGTTGAAGAACTTGGGGGGCTGGGGGAGGCCCAGTACTTC,CSVEELGGLGEAQYF
TRBV12-3/TRBV12-4,many,TRBJ2-7,.,TGTGCCAGCAGCTTCGCCGGATACGAGCAGTACTTC,CASSFAGYEQYF
TRBV30,.,TRBJ1-1,.,TGTGCCTGGGGAATGCCCCCGGCCACTGAAGCTTTCTTT,CAWGMPPATEAFF
TRBV4-3,.,TRBJ1-4,.,TGCGCCAGCAGCGGACAGATAACTAATGAAAAACTGTTTTTT,CASSGQITNEKLFF
TRBV2,few,TRBJ1-2,TRBD1,TGTGCCAGCAGTGAAGAGTCCCAGGGGGTCTATGGCTACACCTTC,CASSEESQGVYGYTF
TRBV6-1,few,TRBJ2-5,TRBD2,TGTGCCAGCAGTGAAGCGATTGGCGGGAGCGTAGAGACCCAGTACTTC,CASSEAIGGSVETQYF
TRBV29-1,few,TRBJ1-2,.,TGCAGCGTCTCACTGAGACAGGACGTTAACTATGGCTACACCTTC,CSVSLRQDVNYGYTF